Included here is one TCR beta chain sequence, with context. Antigen specificity is unknown. From the germline J gene comes the end of the CDR3, since the read stops 3 residues before it. The record originates from a study of T cell clonality in common variable immunodeficiency. General study points: Repertoire-complication correlations in CVID were limited by patient heterogeneity. In common variable immunodeficiency, TCR beta chains reportedly carried fewer deletions and N-nucleotide insertions.

Germline CDR1 reads SGHTA; CDR2 reads FQGTGA. This CDR3 comprises 15 residues. V shed 5 bases, J shed 5 bases, and the junction held 10 bases outside the gene matches. Diagnosis required reduced IgG, IgA and/or IgM with specific antibody deficiency. Each donor provided 5 to 8 ml of heparinized whole blood. The data were produced by immunoSEQ multiplex PCR, yet TCRdb's version contains in-frame clones alone and is incomplete. The sample contains tens of thousands of clones, none of them singletons. The sequence was collected from a human donor with common variable immunodeficiency. The source material was peripheral blood mononuclear cells. The chain combines TRBV7-3 with TRBJ2-3; TRBD2 aligns across 7 bases. This CDR3 is CASSLRGGEGDTQYF. The CDR3 DNA, read in part, is TGTGCCAGCAGCCTACGTGGGGGGGAGGGAGATACG.